Described below is a single T cell receptor (beta chain) sequence and its context. The method was immunoSEQ multiplex PCR; TCRdb's version includes in-frame clones alone and lacks a portion of them. The sample carries approximately 170,000 clones, more than 75% recorded once. The sample originates from a study of blood T cell repertoires in COVID-19. Overall study context: From the United States, Italy and Spain came samples of acute and convalescent COVID-19. T cells, B-cell-depleted T cells, or PBMCs supplied cDNA or gDNA.

The CDR3 has 15 amino acids. V was trimmed by 5 bases and J by 0 bases, leaving 10 bases between them. Germline V gives CDR1 MNHEY, CDR2 SVGEGT. The sequenced material came from peripheral blood. The genes are TRBV6-2 or TRBV6-3 and TRBJ1-4, with D hard to call. This TCR derives from a man between 45 and 60 years old who had recovered from COVID-19. The CDR3 sequence is CASSKGEATNEKLFF. CDR3 bases: TGTGCCAGCAGTAAGGGAGAAGCAACTAATGAAAAACTGTTTTTT.